The T cell receptor beta chain described here comes from a study of tumor-infiltrating lymphocytes in primary liver carcinoma. Concerning this clonotype: What it binds is not known. Relative to the germline gene, one junction end is altered; a read error may explain this.

Bulk tissue was left unsorted, and RNA and DNA were co-extracted from 20-30 mg of it. From 500 to 600 ng of total RNA, TCR beta-specific cDNA was reverse-transcribed using a constant-region primer. Three-round nested multiplex PCR performed with slightly modified ARM-PCR produced the TCR beta libraries. With TRBV1-TRBV30 forward primers and a C-beta reverse primer, the first two PCR rounds were run for 10 cycles each. TCRdb used MiXCR to reprocess the multiplex PCR reads, holding one entry per CDR3 protein. The table lists 100,000 or so distinct CDR3 sequences, 80% to 85% of them singletons. Study-wide points: Pairs of tumor regions overlapped more than tumor-adjacent and tumor-blood pairs did.

This CDR3 contains 15 residues. From germline, CDR1 is LGHNA and CDR2 YNFKEQ. The sequencing sample was made of liver tumor tissue from sampling region 3. Documented subset: tumor region T3, left-lateral pole. J is TRBJ2-3 and V is TRBV4-2, with 7 positions matching TRBD2. This receptor was identified in a man aged 40-55 years with primary liver carcinoma and hepatitis B virus infection. The CDR3 nucleotides are TGTGCCAGTAGCCGAAGGACGGGGGGAACAGTTACGCAGTATTTT. Translating it yields CASSRRTGGTVTQYF.